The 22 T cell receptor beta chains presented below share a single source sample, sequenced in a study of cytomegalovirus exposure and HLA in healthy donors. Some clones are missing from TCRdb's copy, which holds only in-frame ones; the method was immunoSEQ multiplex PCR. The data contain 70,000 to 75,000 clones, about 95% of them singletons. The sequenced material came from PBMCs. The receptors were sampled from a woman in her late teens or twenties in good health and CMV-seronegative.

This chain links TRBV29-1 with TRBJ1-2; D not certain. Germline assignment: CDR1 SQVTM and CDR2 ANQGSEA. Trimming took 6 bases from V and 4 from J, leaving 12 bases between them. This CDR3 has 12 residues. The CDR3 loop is CSVQAGSYGYTF. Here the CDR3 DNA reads TGCAGCGTCCAGGCGGGGAGCTATGGCTACACCTTC.

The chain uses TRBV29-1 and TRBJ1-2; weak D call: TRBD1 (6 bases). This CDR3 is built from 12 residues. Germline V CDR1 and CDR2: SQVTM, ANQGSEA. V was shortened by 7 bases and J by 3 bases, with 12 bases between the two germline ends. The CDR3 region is CSALSGDYGYTF. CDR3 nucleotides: TGCAGCGCCCTATCAGGGGACTATGGCTACACCTTC. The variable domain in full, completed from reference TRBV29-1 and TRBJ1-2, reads SAVISQKPSRDICQRGTSLTIQCQVDSQVTMMFWYRQQPGQSLTLIATANQGSEATYESGFVIDKFPISRPNLTFSTLTVSNMSPEDSSIYLCSALSGDYGYTFGSGTRLTVV.

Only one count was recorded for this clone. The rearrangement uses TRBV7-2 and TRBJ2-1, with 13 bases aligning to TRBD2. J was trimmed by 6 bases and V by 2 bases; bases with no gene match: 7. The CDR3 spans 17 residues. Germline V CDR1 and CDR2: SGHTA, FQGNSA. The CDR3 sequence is CASSLTGTSGMANEQFF. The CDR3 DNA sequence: TGTGCCAGCAGCTTAACCGGGACTAGCGGGATGGCCAATGAGCAGTTCTTC.

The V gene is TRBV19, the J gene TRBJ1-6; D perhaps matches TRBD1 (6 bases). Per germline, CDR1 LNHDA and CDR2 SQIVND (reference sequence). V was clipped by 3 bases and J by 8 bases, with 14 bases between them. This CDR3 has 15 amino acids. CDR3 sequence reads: CASSIGRQGYSPLHF. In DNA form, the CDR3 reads TGTGCCAGTAGTATCGGCCGGCAGGGGTATTCACCCCTCCACTTT.

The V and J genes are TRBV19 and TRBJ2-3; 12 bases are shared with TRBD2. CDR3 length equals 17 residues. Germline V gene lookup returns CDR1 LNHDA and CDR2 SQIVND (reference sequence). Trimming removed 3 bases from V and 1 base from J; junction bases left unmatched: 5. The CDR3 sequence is CASSILAGGLGTDTQYF. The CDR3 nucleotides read TGTGCCAGTAGTATTCTAGCGGGGGGGCTAGGCACAGATACGCAGTATTTT. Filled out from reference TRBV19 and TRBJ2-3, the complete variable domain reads DGGITQSPKYLFRKEGQNVTLSCEQNLNHDAMYWYRQDPGQGLRLIYYSQIVNDFQKGDIAEGYSVSREKKESFPLTVTSAQKNPTAFYLCASSILAGGLGTDTQYFGPGTRLTVL.

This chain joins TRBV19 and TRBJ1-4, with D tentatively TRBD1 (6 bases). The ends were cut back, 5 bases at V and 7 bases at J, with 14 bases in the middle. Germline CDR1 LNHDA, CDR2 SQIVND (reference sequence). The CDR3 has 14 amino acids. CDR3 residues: CASSLIQGREKLFF. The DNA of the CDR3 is TGTGCCAGTAGTCTAATACAGGGTCGTGAAAAACTGTTTTTT.

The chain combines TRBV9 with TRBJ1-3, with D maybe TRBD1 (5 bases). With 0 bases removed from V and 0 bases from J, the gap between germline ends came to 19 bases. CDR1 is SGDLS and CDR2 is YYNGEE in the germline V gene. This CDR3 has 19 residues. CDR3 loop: CASSVGAGRDDHSGNTIYF. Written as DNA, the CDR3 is TGTGCCAGCAGCGTAGGCGCGGGAAGGGACGACCACTCTGGAAACACCATATATTTT.

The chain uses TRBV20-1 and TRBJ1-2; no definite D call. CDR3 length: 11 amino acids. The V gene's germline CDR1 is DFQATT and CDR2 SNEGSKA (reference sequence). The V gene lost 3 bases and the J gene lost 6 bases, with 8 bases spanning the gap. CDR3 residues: CSASRGNGYTF. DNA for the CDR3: TGCAGTGCTAGTCGGGGTAATGGCTACACCTTC.

This CDR3 is CASSFGRGDLMNTEAFF. CDR3 DNA: TGTGCCAGCAGTTTCGGCAGGGGGGACCTTATGAACACTGAAGCTTTCTTT. The chain is built from TRBV28 and TRBJ1-1, with 7 bases aligning to TRBD1. This CDR3 region has 17 residues. The V and J ends lost 3 bases and 0 bases, in that order; junction bases with no gene match: 10. Per germline, CDR1 MDHEN and CDR2 SYDVKM.

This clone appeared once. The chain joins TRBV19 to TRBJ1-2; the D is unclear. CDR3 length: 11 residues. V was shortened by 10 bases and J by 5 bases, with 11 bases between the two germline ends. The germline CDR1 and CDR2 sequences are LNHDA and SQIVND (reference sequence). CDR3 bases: TGTGCCATCAGGACGGGGTATGGCTACACCTTC. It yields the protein CAIRTGYGYTF.

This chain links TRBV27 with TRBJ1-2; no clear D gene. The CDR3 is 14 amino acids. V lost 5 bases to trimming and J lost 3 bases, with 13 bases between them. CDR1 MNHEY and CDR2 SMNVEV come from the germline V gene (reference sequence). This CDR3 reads CASSDGSPYYGYTF. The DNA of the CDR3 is TGTGCCAGCAGTGACGGGTCTCCCTACTATGGCTACACCTTC.

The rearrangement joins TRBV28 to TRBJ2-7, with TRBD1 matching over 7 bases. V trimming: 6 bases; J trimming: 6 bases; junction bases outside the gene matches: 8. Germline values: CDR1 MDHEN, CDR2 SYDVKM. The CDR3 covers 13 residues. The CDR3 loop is CASRSTGAAEQYF. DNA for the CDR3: TGTGCCAGCAGATCTACAGGGGCGGCCGAGCAGTACTTC.

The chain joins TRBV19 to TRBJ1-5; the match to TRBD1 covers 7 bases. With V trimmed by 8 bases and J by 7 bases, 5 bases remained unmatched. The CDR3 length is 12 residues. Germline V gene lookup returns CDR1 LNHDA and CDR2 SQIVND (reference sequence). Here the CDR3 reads CASSSGGQPQHF. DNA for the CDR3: TGTGCCAGTTCTTCAGGGGGGCAGCCCCAGCATTTT.

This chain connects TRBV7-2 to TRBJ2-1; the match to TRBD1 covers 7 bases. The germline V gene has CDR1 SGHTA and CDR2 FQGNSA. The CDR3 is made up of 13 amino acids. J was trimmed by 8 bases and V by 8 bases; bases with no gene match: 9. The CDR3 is CASGQDGADEQFF. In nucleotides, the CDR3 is TGTGCCAGCGGACAGGATGGGGCCGATGAGCAGTTCTTC.

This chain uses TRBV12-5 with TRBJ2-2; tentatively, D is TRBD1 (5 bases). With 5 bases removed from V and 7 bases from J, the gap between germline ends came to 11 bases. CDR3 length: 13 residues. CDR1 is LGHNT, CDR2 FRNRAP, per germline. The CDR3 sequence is CASGLQDGGELFF. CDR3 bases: TGTGCTAGTGGTCTACAGGACGGCGGGGAGCTGTTTTTT.

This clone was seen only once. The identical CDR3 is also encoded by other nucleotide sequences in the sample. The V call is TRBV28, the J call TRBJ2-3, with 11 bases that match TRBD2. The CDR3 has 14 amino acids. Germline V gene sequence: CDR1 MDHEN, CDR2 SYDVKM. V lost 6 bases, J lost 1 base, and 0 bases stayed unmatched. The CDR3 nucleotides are TGTGCCAGCAGGGGACTAGCGGGCACAGATACGCAGTATTTT. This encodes CASRGLAGTDTQYF.

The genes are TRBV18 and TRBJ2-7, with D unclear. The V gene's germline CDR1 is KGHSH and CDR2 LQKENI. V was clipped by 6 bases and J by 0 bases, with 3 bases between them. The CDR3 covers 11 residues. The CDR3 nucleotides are TGTGCCAGCTCGAGCTCCTACGAGCAGTACTTC. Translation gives CASSSSYEQYF.

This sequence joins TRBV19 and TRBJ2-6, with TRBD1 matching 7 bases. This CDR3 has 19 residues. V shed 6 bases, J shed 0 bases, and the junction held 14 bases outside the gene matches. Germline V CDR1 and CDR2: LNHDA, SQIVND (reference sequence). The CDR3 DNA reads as TGTGCCAGTAGGGATCAGACAGGGACCCGATTCTCTGGGGCCAACGTCCTGACTTTC. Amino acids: CASRDQTGTRFSGANVLTF.

CDR3 sequence (DNA): TGTGCCAGCAGCAAGTGGCGGGCTAGCTCCTACGAGCAGTACTTC. It encodes CASSKWRASSYEQYF. The chain uses TRBV7-9 and TRBJ2-7; possibly TRBD2 for D (5 bases). Trimming took 5 bases from V and 0 from J, leaving 14 bases between them. The CDR3 runs 15 residues. From germline, CDR1 is SEHNR and CDR2 FQNEAQ (reference sequence).

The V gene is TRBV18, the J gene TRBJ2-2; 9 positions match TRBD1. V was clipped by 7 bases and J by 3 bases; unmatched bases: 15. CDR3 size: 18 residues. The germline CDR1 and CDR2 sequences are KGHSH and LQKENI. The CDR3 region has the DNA TGTGCCAGCTTAGACGCACCTTGGGACAGGGTGCACACCGGGGAGCTGTTTTTT. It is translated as CASLDAPWDRVHTGELFF.

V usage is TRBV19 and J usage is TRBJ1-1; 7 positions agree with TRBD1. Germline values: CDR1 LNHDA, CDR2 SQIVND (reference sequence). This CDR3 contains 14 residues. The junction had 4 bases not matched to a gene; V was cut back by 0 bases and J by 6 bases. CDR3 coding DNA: TGTGCCAGTAGTATAGATGACAGGGCCGCTGAAGCTTTCTTT. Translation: CASSIDDRAAEAFF.

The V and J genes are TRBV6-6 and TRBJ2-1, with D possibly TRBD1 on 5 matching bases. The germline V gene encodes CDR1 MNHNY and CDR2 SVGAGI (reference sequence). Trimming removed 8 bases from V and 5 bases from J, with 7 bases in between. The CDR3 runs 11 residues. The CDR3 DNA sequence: TGTGCCAGCGGGGCTCACAATGAGCAGTTCTTC. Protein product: CASGAHNEQFF.